The 25 T cell receptor beta chains below were found in one sample sequenced in a study of shared clonotypes between healthy human individuals. Clones were read by immunoSEQ multiplex PCR, and TCRdb kept only the in-frame ones, dropping some. Among around 1.1 million clones listed, 70% to 80% were seen once. The source material was memory CD4+ T cells from PBMCs. As for subset: CD45RA-negative fraction. The receptors derive from a man aged 18-30 years in good health. Some clones in this sample may be carry-over from other donors' samples.

Only a few counts were recorded for this clone. This chain uses TRBV7-9 with TRBJ2-5; D is possibly TRBD1 or TRBD2 (5 bases each). The J call may be incorrect, as the DNA end agrees better with TRBJ2-7. The CDR3 is 12 amino acids. From germline, CDR1 is SEHNR and CDR2 FQNEAQ (reference sequence). The CDR3 DNA sequence: TGTGCCAGCGGCAGGGACGGCTACGAGCAGTACTTC. Its protein product is CASGRDGYEQYF.

This chain connects TRBV6-6 to TRBJ2-7; weak D call: TRBD2 (5 bases). The CDR3 has 13 residues. Germline CDR1 reads MNHNY; CDR2 reads SVGAGI (reference sequence). V was pared by 6 bases and J by 4 bases, with 13 bases between. CDR3 coding DNA: TGTGCCAGCAGCCGGACTCACGGTTACGAGCAGTACTTC. It is translated as CASSRTHGYEQYF.

The chain couples TRBV21-1 to TRBJ2-5. TRBV21-1 corresponds to a pseudogene. The CDR3 contains 14 residues. CDR3 bases: TGTGCCAGCAGCAAAGTTGGGCTGCGGGAGACCCAGTACTTC. Its translation is CASSKVGLRETQYF.

With respect to this clone: The junction differs from germline at one of its ends, possibly a read error. The CDR3 sequence is CASGQVTAKVTHTF. The CDR3 DNA reads as TGTGCCAGCGGCCAAGTTACAGCGAAGGTTACTCACACCTTC. The chain employs TRBV4-2 and TRBJ1-2; D uncertain. The V gene's germline CDR1 is LGHNA and CDR2 YNFKEQ. CDR3 length equals 14 residues.

This rearrangement joins TRBV14 to TRBJ1-1; D is uncertain. CDR3 length: 11 amino acids. Germline V gene lookup returns CDR1 SGHDN and CDR2 FVKESK. V lost 2 bases, J lost 11 bases, and 9 bases lay in between. CDR3 bases: TGTGCCAGCAGCCAATACCCCCCCGCTTTCTTT. Translating gives CASSQYPPAFF.

In this sample, this clone turned up many times. The chain uses TRBV7-9 and TRBJ2-5; 7 nucleotides agree with TRBD2. Germline loops: CDR1 SEHNR, CDR2 FQNEAQ (reference sequence). The CDR3 runs to 13 residues. V was pared by 8 bases and J by 5 bases, with 8 bases of the junction left unmatched. The CDR3 here is CASQWGGFETQYF. CDR3 nucleotide sequence: TGTGCCAGCCAGTGGGGAGGGTTCGAGACCCAGTACTTC.

The chain recombines TRBV10-3 with TRBJ2-3, with D possibly matching TRBD2 (6 bases). V was trimmed by 1 base and J by 2 bases, leaving 10 bases between them. Germline CDR1 reads ENHRY; CDR2 reads SYGVKD. The CDR3 is made up of 15 amino acids. The CDR3 protein is CAISELASATDTQYF. For the CDR3, the DNA is TGTGCCATCAGTGAGTTGGCTAGCGCCACAGATACGCAGTATTTT.

The chain's CDR3 is CATSRGWGATYEQYF. CDR3 DNA sequence: TGTGCCACCAGCAGAGGATGGGGGGCCACCTACGAGCAGTACTTC. This chain connects TRBV15 to TRBJ2-7; D might be TRBD1 or TRBD2, each matching 6 bases. There are 15 residues in the CDR3. Germline CDR1 is LNHNV and CDR2 is YYDKDF (reference sequence). Trimming left V 1 base short and J 2 bases short, with 12 bases between.

This chain joins TRBV28 and TRBJ2-6; 9 bases agree with TRBD2. The CDR3 loop spans 19 amino acids. V dropped 5 bases and J dropped 1; count of bases not matched to a gene: 12. From germline, CDR1 is MDHEN and CDR2 SYDVKM. This CDR3 reads CASSTPLGSGRSGANVLTF. In DNA form, the CDR3 reads TGTGCCAGCAGTACCCCGTTGGGTAGCGGGAGATCTGGGGCCAACGTCCTGACTTTC.

As for this clone: Other DNA sequences in the same sample also yield this CDR3. The chain has TRBV5-1 and TRBJ2-3; 13 positions match TRBD2. From germline, CDR1 is SGHRS and CDR2 YFSETQ. There are 16 residues in the CDR3. V lost 4 bases and J lost 1; bases outside the gene matches: 3. The CDR3 DNA reads as TGCGCCAGCAGCACCGGGACTAGCGGGGGCACAGATACGCAGTATTTT. It translates to CASSTGTSGGTDTQYF.

The chain combines TRBV19 with TRBJ2-5; no firm D call. The CDR3 contains 13 residues. Trimming stripped 5 bases from V and 2 bases from J, with 9 bases between. CDR1 and CDR2 from the germline V gene are LNHDA and SQIVND (reference sequence). CDR3 sequence reads: CASSEWPQETQYF. CDR3 bases: TGTGCCAGTAGTGAATGGCCACAAGAGACCCAGTACTTC.

The chain links TRBV7-3 to TRBJ2-2; tentative D call: TRBD2 (6 bases). Trimming stripped 4 bases from V and 6 bases from J, with 15 bases between. The CDR3 runs to 15 residues. From germline, CDR1 is SGHTA and CDR2 FQGTGA. In DNA, the CDR3 is TGTGCCAGCAGCTCGTTGGGACTGGCATCCGGGGAGCTGTTTTTT. It specifies CASSSLGLASGELFF.

This clone was seen a single time. The rearrangement uses TRBV9 and TRBJ2-7, with TRBD2 as a possible D gene (5 bases). The length of the CDR3 is 15 residues. V lost 0 bases, J lost 1 base, and 11 bases lay in between. Germline V gene sequence: CDR1 SGDLS, CDR2 YYNGEE. CDR3 in DNA: TGTGCCAGCAGCGTAGAGGCGGGCACTTCCTACGAGCAGTACTTC. The encoded protein is CASSVEAGTSYEQYF.

The chain carries TRBV7-3 and TRBJ2-1; D gene uncertain. From germline, CDR1 is SGHTA and CDR2 FQGTGA. The V end lost 0 bases, the J end lost 0 bases, and 15 bases lay between the germline ends. There are 18 residues in the CDR3. CDR3 coding DNA: TGTGCCAGCAGCTTAACCCCGATCTCCTCCCCCTCCTACAATGAGCAGTTCTTC. Its protein is CASSLTPISSPSYNEQFF.

This clone came up a few times. The gene calls are TRBV29-1 and TRBJ1-1; D is possibly TRBD1 (6 bases). V was trimmed by 3 bases and J by 10 bases, leaving 12 bases between them. The CDR3 is 11 amino acids. The germline V gene encodes CDR1 SQVTM and CDR2 ANQGSEA. The CDR3 DNA reads TGCAGCGTTGATTTGGGACAATCAGCTTTCTTT. It codes for CSVDLGQSAFF.

This chain uses TRBV5-1 with TRBJ2-5; TRBD1 matches at 9 bases. CDR1 SGHRS and CDR2 YFSETQ come from the germline V gene. The junction had 3 bases not matched to a gene; V was cut back by 3 bases and J by 0 bases. The CDR3 covers 15 residues. CDR3 in amino acids: CASSSGTGHQETQYF. Here the CDR3 DNA reads TGCGCCAGCAGCTCCGGGACAGGGCACCAAGAGACCCAGTACTTC.

This clone showed up many times. The sample contains more than one DNA sequence encoding this CDR3. This sequence joins TRBV11-2 and TRBJ2-5; no clear D. CDR1 SGHAT and CDR2 FQNNGV come from the germline V gene. The CDR3 covers 13 residues. Trimming took off 3 bases at V and 1 base at J, with 6 bases between the two ends. For the CDR3, the DNA is TGTGCCAGCAGCTTTGGCAGCCAAGAGACCCAGTACTTC. This codes for CASSFGSQETQYF.

This clone was counted between two and nine times. The chain has TRBV29-1 and TRBJ1-1; D unclear. CDR1 and CDR2 (germline): SQVTM, ANQGSEA. With 4 bases removed from V and 4 bases from J, the gap between germline ends came to 13 bases. The CDR3 runs 13 residues. As DNA, the CDR3 is TGCAGCGTTGTTGGCCAGTATGCCACTGAAGCTTTCTTT. This encodes CSVVGQYATEAFF.

This clone was counted only a few times. V gene TRBV10-3 combines with J gene TRBJ2-7; D is unresolved. Per germline, CDR1 ENHRY and CDR2 SYGVKD. V lost 4 bases to trimming and J lost 1 base, with 8 bases between them. The CDR3 loop spans 13 amino acids. The CDR3, as DNA: TGTGCCATCAGTGTAAGCCAATCCTACGAGCAGTACTTC. Protein product: CAISVSQSYEQYF.

The chain couples TRBV5-1 to TRBJ1-1; D perhaps matches TRBD1 (5 bases). Germline values: CDR1 SGHRS, CDR2 YFSETQ. Trimming left V 0 bases short and J 1 base short, with 13 bases between. The CDR3 extends over 16 amino acids. The CDR3 nucleotides are TGCGCCAGCAGCTTGGAAGTGACAGTGAAGAACACTGAAGCTTTCTTT. Translated, it gives CASSLEVTVKNTEAFF.

The V and J genes are TRBV7-9 and TRBJ1-2; TRBD1 matches at 8 bases. V lost 5 bases and J lost 8; bases outside the gene matches: 7. Germline V lookup: CDR1 SEHNR, CDR2 FQNEAQ (reference sequence). CDR3 length: 13 residues. The CDR3 DNA reads as TGTGCCAGCAGCCCAGGACAGGGTGTAGGCTACACCTTC. The encoded protein is CASSPGQGVGYTF.

This clone was seen a single time. The CDR3 nucleotides are TGTGCCAGCAGCGACTCAGGGCGGTCGAACACCGGGGAGCTGTTTTTT. Its translation: CASSDSGRSNTGELFF. V usage is TRBV7-9 and J usage is TRBJ2-2; D perhaps matches TRBD1 (5 bases). There are 16 residues in the CDR3. CDR1 and CDR2 (germline): SEHNR, FQNEAQ (reference sequence). Trimming took 5 bases from V and 0 from J, leaving 13 bases between them. The full variable domain, its missing parts supplied by reference TRBV7-9 and TRBJ2-2, is DTGVSQNPRHKITKRGQNVTFRCDPISEHNRLYWYRQTLGQGPEFLTYFQNEAQLEKSRLLSDRFSAERPKGSFSTLEIQRTEQGDSAMYLCASSDSGRSNTGELFFGEGSRLTVL.

This clone was seen more than once but under ten times. The rearrangement links TRBV7-2 to TRBJ1-4; TRBD1 aligns across 7 bases. The CDR3 sequence is 15 residues long. The junction had 0 bases not matched to a gene; V was cut back by 2 bases and J by 0 bases. Germline CDR1 reads SGHTA; CDR2 reads FQGNSA. In DNA, the CDR3 is TGTGCCAGCAGCTTAACAGGGGCAACTAATGAAAAACTGTTTTTT. It encodes CASSLTGATNEKLFF.

The chain combines TRBV7-9 with TRBJ2-1; the D gene is possibly TRBD2 (6 bases). The germline CDR1 and CDR2 sequences are SEHNR and FQNEAQ (reference sequence). The ends were cut back, 1 base at V and 8 bases at J, with 9 bases in the middle. The CDR3 runs 13 residues. DNA of the CDR3: TGTGCCAGCAGCTTAGGACTAGTCTATGAGCAGTTCTTC. Encoded protein: CASSLGLVYEQFF.

The chain links TRBV5-1 to TRBJ1-1; tentatively, D is TRBD1 (5 bases). Trimming cost V 2 bases and J 3 bases, with 11 bases left between them. CDR1 and CDR2 from the germline V gene are SGHRS and YFSETQ. The CDR3 loop spans 14 amino acids. CDR3 DNA: TGCGCCAGCAGCTTAATCCAGGGCGACACTGAAGCTTTCTTT. It translates to CASSLIQGDTEAFF.